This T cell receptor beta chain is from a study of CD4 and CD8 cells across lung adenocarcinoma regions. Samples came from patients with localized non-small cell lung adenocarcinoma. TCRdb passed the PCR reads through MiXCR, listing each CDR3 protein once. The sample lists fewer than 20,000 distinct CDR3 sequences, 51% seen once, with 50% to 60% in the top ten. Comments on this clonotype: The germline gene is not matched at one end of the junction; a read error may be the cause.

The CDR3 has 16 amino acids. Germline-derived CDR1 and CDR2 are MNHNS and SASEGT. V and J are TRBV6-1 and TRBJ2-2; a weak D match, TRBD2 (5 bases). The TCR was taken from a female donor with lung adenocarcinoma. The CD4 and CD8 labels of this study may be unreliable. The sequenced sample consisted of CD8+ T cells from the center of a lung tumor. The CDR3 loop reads CASSARKGGSTGELYF. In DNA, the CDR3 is TGTGCCAGCAGTGCCAGAAAAGGTGGGAGCACCGGGGAGCTGTATTTT.